These 2 T cell receptor beta chains came from one sample sequenced in a study of OX40 agonist ivuxolimab in advanced cancers. Sequencing used immunoSEQ multiplex PCR; TCRdb keeps in-frame clones, though not all of them. Of about 58,000 clones listed, roughly four fifths are singletons. The sequences come from CD4+ or CD8+ T cells sorted from blood, collected in a trial of the OX40 agonist ivuxolimab. These receptor sequences come from an adult with an advanced solid tumor such as melanoma, head and neck, liver or kidney cancer.

The gene calls are TRBV30 and TRBJ1-5; TRBD1 matches 11 bases. Germline-derived CDR1 and CDR2 are GTSNPN and SVGIG (reference sequence). Trimming at V came to 5 bases and at J to 4 bases, leaving 4 bases not matched to a gene. The length of the CDR3 is 14 residues. The DNA for the CDR3 is TGTGCCTGGGGAGGGACAGGGGGGAATCAGCCCCAGCATTTT. As protein: CAWGGTGGNQPQHF.

V gene TRBV14 combines with J gene TRBJ2-1; 11 nucleotides align to TRBD2. The junction had 4 bases not matched to a gene; V was cut back by 0 bases and J by 3 bases. Looked up from germline, CDR1 is SGHDN and CDR2 is FVKESK. This CDR3 region has 17 residues. CDR3 sequence reads: CASSQEGGLAGYNEQFF. CDR3 bases: TGTGCCAGCAGCCAAGAAGGCGGACTAGCGGGCTACAATGAGCAGTTCTTC. Using reference TRBV14 and TRBJ2-1 for the parts outside the CDR3, the full variable domain is EAGVTQFPSHSVIEKGQTVTLRCDPISGHDNLYWYRRVMGKEIKFLLHFVKESKQDESGMPNNRFLAERTGGTYSTLKVQPAELEDSGVYFCASSQEGGLAGYNEQFFGPGTRLTVL.